Following are 30 T cell receptor beta chains from one sample sequenced in a study of technical replicates of blood from four donors. The data were produced by immunoSEQ multiplex PCR, yet TCRdb's version contains in-frame clones alone and is incomplete. The sample gives approximately 70,000 clones, about 97% of which show up once; about 0.28% is in the top ten. The sample was T cells isolated from PBMCs. These receptors were taken from a human donor in good health.

The gene calls are TRBV29-1 and TRBJ2-7; the match to TRBD1 covers 8 bases. Germline CDR1 is SQVTM and CDR2 is ANQGSEA. J was trimmed by 3 bases and V by 6 bases; bases with no gene match: 10. The CDR3 runs 14 residues. The CDR3 bases are TGCAGCGTCGGCCCGGACAGGGAACACTACGAGCAGTACTTC. This sequence encodes CSVGPDREHYEQYF.

The table lists this clone with a count of one. The chain joins TRBV6-4 to TRBJ2-1, with 11 bases matching TRBD2. The CDR3 covers 14 residues. The V gene's germline CDR1 is MRHNA and CDR2 SNTAGT. The J segment lost 10 bases and the V segment lost 7 bases, leaving 9 bases of the junction unmatched. The CDR3, as DNA: TGTGCCAGCAAGGAGTCTAGCGGGAGGTTCGAGCAGTTCTTC. Its protein product is CASKESSGRFEQFF.

The rearrangement uses TRBV2 and TRBJ1-1, with 7 bases identical to TRBD1. The CDR3 loop spans 14 amino acids. Germline loops: CDR1 SNHLY, CDR2 FYNNEI. J was trimmed by 1 base and V by 7 bases; bases with no gene match: 6. The CDR3 region is CASTAGTENTEAFF. The CDR3 DNA reads TGTGCCAGCACCGCCGGGACAGAGAACACTGAAGCTTTCTTT. The full variable domain, with the rest looked up from reference TRBV2 and TRBJ1-1, is EPEVTQTPSHQVTQMGQEVILRCVPISNHLYFYWYRQILGQKVEFLVSFYNNEISEKSEIFDDQFSVERPDGSNFTLKIRSTKLEDSAMYFCASTAGTENTEAFFGQGTRLTVV.

This clone was detected only once. The DNA for the CDR3 is TGCGCCAGCAGCCAAGGGTGGAGGGGCGGATTGCCTCAGCCCCAGCATTTT. Encoded protein: CASSQGWRGGLPQPQHF. The gene calls are TRBV4-1 and TRBJ1-5, with D possibly TRBD1 on 5 matching bases. The CDR3 spans 17 residues. Germline lookup yields CDR1 MGHRA and CDR2 YSYEKL. Trimming removed 1 base at V and 6 bases at J, with 19 bases between.

V is TRBV9 and J is TRBJ2-7; 10 bases map to TRBD2. The CDR3 is 18 residues long. In germline, CDR1 is SGDLS, CDR2 YYNGEE. Germline trimming cut 2 bases from V and 3 bases from J; bases unmatched to any gene: 14. The CDR3 nucleotides are TGTGCCAGCAGCGTCTTAGGTCTAGCGGGAGTTTCAGGCTACGAGCAGTACTTC. Translating gives CASSVLGLAGVSGYEQYF.

The chain recombines TRBV9 with TRBJ1-5; TRBD1 is a possible D gene (6 bases). V shed 3 bases and J shed 3 bases, with 10 bases lying between them. The CDR3 has 14 residues. CDR1 and CDR2 (germline): SGDLS, YYNGEE. CDR3 bases: TGTGCCAGCAGCGGAGGGACATACAATCAGCCCCAGCATTTT. It is translated as CASSGGTYNQPQHF. Full variable domain (rest looked up from reference TRBV9 and TRBJ1-5): DSGVTQTPKHLITATGQRVTLRCSPRSGDLSVYWYQQSLDQGLQFLIQYYNGEERAKGNILERFSAQQFPDLHSELNLSSLELGDSALYFCASSGGTYNQPQHFGDGTRLSIL.

The V call is TRBV28, the J call TRBJ1-1, with 7 bases lining up with TRBD1. V lost 3 bases, J lost 5 bases, and 6 bases stayed unmatched. Per germline, CDR1 MDHEN and CDR2 SYDVKM. The CDR3 length is 14 residues. The chain's CDR3 is CASSLVRGWTEAFF. CDR3 DNA: TGTGCCAGCAGTTTGGTCAGGGGGTGGACTGAAGCTTTCTTT.

This chain links TRBV27 with TRBJ2-7; the D gene is possibly TRBD2 (6 bases). V lost 4 bases and J lost 1, with 8 bases in between. This CDR3 has 13 residues. CDR1 and CDR2 (germline): MNHEY, SMNVEV (reference sequence). The CDR3 is CASSYGGSYEQYF. As DNA, the CDR3 is TGTGCCAGCAGTTATGGGGGGTCCTACGAGCAGTACTTC.

J is TRBJ2-1 and V is TRBV6-6, with TRBD1 identical over 7 bases. J was trimmed by 5 bases and V by 2 bases; bases with no gene match: 6. The germline V gene has CDR1 MNHNY and CDR2 SVGAGI (reference sequence). This CDR3 region has 15 residues. As DNA, the CDR3 is TGTGCCAGCAGTTACACAGGGGCCCTCGACAATGAGCAGTTCTTC. It yields the protein CASSYTGALDNEQFF.

The V call is TRBV4-1, the J call TRBJ2-1, with 7 bases fitting TRBD1. V lost 4 bases to trimming and J lost 4 bases; unmatched junction nucleotides: 4. The V gene's germline CDR1 is MGHRA and CDR2 YSYEKL. CDR3 length: 14 amino acids. The CDR3 sequence is CASSPTGLYNEQFF. For the CDR3, the DNA is TGCGCCAGCAGCCCGACAGGGTTATACAATGAGCAGTTCTTC.

J is TRBJ1-1 and V is TRBV29-1; 8 bases map to TRBD1. V lost 3 bases to trimming and J lost 6 bases; unmatched junction nucleotides: 9. CDR1 and CDR2 from the germline V gene are SQVTM and ANQGSEA. CDR3 length equals 14 residues. The CDR3 sequence: CSVDKWTGSPEAFF. The CDR3 DNA reads TGCAGCGTTGATAAATGGACAGGGAGTCCTGAAGCTTTCTTT.

The chain uses TRBV6-6 and TRBJ1-5; TRBD1 is a possible D gene (5 bases). Trimming left V 7 bases short and J 5 bases short, with 9 bases between. The CDR3 extends over 12 amino acids. CDR1 and CDR2 (germline): MNHNY, SVGAGI (reference sequence). DNA for the CDR3: TGTGCCAGCACCTTAGGGGATCAGCCCCAGCATTTT. This sequence encodes CASTLGDQPQHF.

The V gene is TRBV7-8, the J gene TRBJ1-2; D is perhaps TRBD1 (5 bases). Germline V gene sequence: CDR1 SGHVS, CDR2 FQNEAQ. The CDR3 has 13 amino acids. Trimming shortened V by 7 bases and J by 5 bases, and 14 bases separated the two germline ends. Here the CDR3 reads CASTFRGGYGYTF. DNA for the CDR3: TGTGCCAGCACCTTTCGCGGGGGATATGGCTACACCTTC.

The chain uses TRBV11-3 and TRBJ1-4, with D perhaps TRBD1 (6 bases). Germline CDR1 and CDR2: SGHNT and YENEEA. V lost 4 bases, J lost 9 bases, and 12 bases lay in between. The CDR3 sequence is 13 residues long. CDR3 residues: CASSSTQGQKLFF. The CDR3 region has the DNA TGTGCCAGCAGCTCCACACAGGGTCAAAAACTGTTTTTT.

The rearrangement links TRBV29-1 to TRBJ2-3; D is unresolved. The CDR3 runs to 12 residues. Germline lookup yields CDR1 SQVTM and CDR2 ANQGSEA. V was trimmed by 3 bases and J by 2 bases, leaving 6 bases between them. This CDR3 is CSVDGPTDTQYF. Written as DNA, the CDR3 is TGCAGCGTTGATGGGCCCACAGATACGCAGTATTTT.

This clone occurred once. This chain connects TRBV6-5 to TRBJ2-3; unclear D gene. Trimming removed 7 bases at V and 2 bases at J, with 10 bases between. Germline CDR1 MNHEY, CDR2 SVGAGI. CDR3 size: 13 residues. The CDR3 DNA sequence: TGTGCCAGCACTGATCGCGCCACAGATACGCAGTATTTT. Its protein product is CASTDRATDTQYF.

J is TRBJ2-2 and V is TRBV7-8; 7 nucleotides match TRBD2. V lost 5 bases, J lost 10 bases, and 13 bases stayed unmatched. The V gene's germline CDR1 is SGHVS and CDR2 FQNEAQ. There are 15 residues in the CDR3. CDR3 protein: CASSHSRGSMPELFF. CDR3 DNA sequence: TGTGCCAGCAGCCATTCTCGCGGGAGCATGCCGGAGCTGTTTTTT.

J is TRBJ2-5 and V is TRBV7-8; D gene unclear. Germline CDR1 and CDR2: SGHVS and FQNEAQ. The CDR3 is 12 amino acids. Trimming removed 5 bases from V and 3 bases from J, with 7 bases in between. This CDR3 is CASSTIEETQYF. The CDR3 DNA reads TGTGCCAGCAGCACTATAGAAGAGACCCAGTACTTC.

The rearrangement links TRBV4-3 to TRBJ2-1; TRBD2 agrees at 9 bases. The CDR3 runs 16 residues. Trimming at V came to 2 bases and at J to 1 base, leaving 3 bases not matched to a gene. Germline V gene data show CDR1 as LGHNA and CDR2 as YSLEER. The CDR3 DNA sequence: TGCGCCAGCAGCCAATTTAGCGGGAGTTCCTACAATGAGCAGTTCTTC. This translates into CASSQFSGSSYNEQFF.

This clone appeared a single time. This chain links TRBV4-3 with TRBJ1-3; TRBD1 agrees at 9 bases. Unmatched junction bases numbered 2, after V lost 4 bases and J lost 4 bases. Germline-derived CDR1 and CDR2 are LGHNA and YSLEER. CDR3 size: 14 residues. DNA of the CDR3: TGCGCCAGCAGCCCGGGACAGGGAGGAAACACCATATATTTT. Its protein is CASSPGQGGNTIYF.

This rearrangement joins TRBV7-2 to TRBJ2-5; D is possibly TRBD1 (6 bases). Germline lookup yields CDR1 SGHTA and CDR2 FQGNSA. The CDR3 sequence is 13 residues long. Deletions cut 3 bases from V and 5 bases from J, with 10 bases between. CDR3 bases: TGTGCCAGCAGCTTGAACAGGGAGGAGACCCAGTACTTC. Protein: CASSLNREETQYF.

This clone occurred once. V and J are TRBV6-5 and TRBJ1-1; D is uncertain. The V end lost 0 bases, the J end lost 4 bases, and 9 bases lay between the germline ends. The germline gives CDR1 MNHEY, CDR2 SVGAGI. The CDR3 extends over 14 amino acids. CDR3 nucleotides: TGTGCCAGCAGTTACTCGGTGGAGGGCACTGAAGCTTTCTTT. This translates into CASSYSVEGTEAFF.

The gene calls are TRBV6-1 and TRBJ1-3, with a tentative D call TRBD1 (6 bases). This CDR3 has 15 amino acids. CDR1 is MNHNS and CDR2 is SASEGT in the germline V gene. Trimming left V 0 bases short and J 1 base short, with 7 bases between. The CDR3 reads CASSEAGTSGNTIYF. DNA of the CDR3: TGTGCCAGCAGTGAAGCTGGGACATCTGGAAACACCATATATTTT.

V and J are TRBV11-2 and TRBJ1-3; 10 positions match TRBD1. Trimming at V came to 6 bases and at J to 8 bases, leaving 4 bases not matched to a gene. CDR3 length equals 13 residues. Germline CDR1 is SGHAT and CDR2 is FQNNGV. The CDR3 sequence is CASRGQGVDTIYF. In DNA, the CDR3 is TGTGCCAGCAGAGGACAGGGGGTAGACACCATATATTTT. Full variable domain (rest looked up from reference TRBV11-2 and TRBJ1-3): EAGVAQSPRYKIIEKRQSVAFWCNPISGHATLYWYQQILGQGPKLLIQFQNNGVVDDSQLPKDRFSAERLKGVDSTLKIQPAKLEDSAVYLCASRGQGVDTIYFGEGSWLTVV.

The genes are TRBV5-4 and TRBJ1-5; 8 nucleotides line up with TRBD1. Germline lookup yields CDR1 SGHNT and CDR2 YYREEE (reference sequence). CDR3 length equals 14 residues. V lost 4 bases and J lost 7; bases outside the gene matches: 7. DNA of the CDR3: TGTGCCAGCAGCCGCAGGGGGCTCAACCAGCCCCAGCATTTT. This sequence encodes CASSRRGLNQPQHF.

CDR3 sequence (DNA): TGTGCCAGCAGTGTCCTTTTTGAGGGAGGGAACACCGGGGAGCTGTTTTTT. Translation gives CASSVLFEGGNTGELFF. The V gene is TRBV6-1, the J gene TRBJ2-2, with a tentative D call TRBD2 (6 bases). V was clipped by 4 bases and J by 1 base, with 16 bases between them. Germline V CDR1 and CDR2: MNHNS, SASEGT. The CDR3 loop spans 17 amino acids.

The chain recombines TRBV7-9 with TRBJ1-4, with 12 bases that match TRBD1. There are 13 residues in the CDR3. V lost 7 bases, J lost 8 bases, and 2 bases stayed unmatched. Germline V lookup: CDR1 SEHNR, CDR2 FQNEAQ (reference sequence). CDR3 bases: TGTGCCAGCACGGGACAGGGGGCGGAAAAACTGTTTTTT. This encodes CASTGQGAEKLFF.

The V call is TRBV7-9, the J call TRBJ1-2; no clear D. The CDR3 consists of 14 residues. The V gene's germline CDR1 is SEHNR and CDR2 FQNEAQ (reference sequence). Trimming left V 1 base short and J 3 bases short, with 9 bases between. CDR3 in DNA: TGTGCCAGCAGCTTAGATACAGACGACTATGGCTACACCTTC. Amino acids: CASSLDTDDYGYTF. Full variable domain (missing parts from reference TRBV7-9 and TRBJ1-2): DTGVSQNPRHKITKRGQNVTFRCDPISEHNRLYWYRQTLGQGPEFLTYFQNEAQLEKSRLLSDRFSAERPKGSFSTLEIQRTEQGDSAMYLCASSLDTDDYGYTFGSGTRLTVV.

This clone was detected only once. This rearrangement joins TRBV7-3 to TRBJ2-1; 12 bases agree with TRBD2. Per germline, CDR1 SGHTA and CDR2 FQGTGA. J gave up 3 bases and V 1 base, and 1 base lay outside the gene matches. The CDR3 runs 16 residues. CDR3 sequence (DNA): TGTGCCAGCAGCTTAAAGACTAGCGGGAGCTACAATGAGCAGTTCTTC. Translation: CASSLKTSGSYNEQFF. The entire variable domain, with the rest obtained from reference TRBV7-3 and TRBJ2-1, is as follows: GAGVSQTPSNKVTEKGKYVELRCDPISGHTALYWYRQSLGQGPEFLIYFQGTGAADDSGLPNDRFFAVRPEGSVSTLKIQRTERGDSAVYLCASSLKTSGSYNEQFFGPGTRLTVL.

The rearrangement uses TRBV13 and TRBJ1-4; TRBD1 agrees at 8 bases. The V and J ends lost 5 bases and 10 bases, in that order; junction bases with no gene match: 6. Germline V gene sequence: CDR1 PRHDT, CDR2 FYEKMQ (reference sequence). The CDR3 runs to 13 residues. The CDR3 nucleotides are TGTGCCAGCAGCCCGACAGGGGCGGGAAAACTGTTTTTT. Protein: CASSPTGAGKLFF.